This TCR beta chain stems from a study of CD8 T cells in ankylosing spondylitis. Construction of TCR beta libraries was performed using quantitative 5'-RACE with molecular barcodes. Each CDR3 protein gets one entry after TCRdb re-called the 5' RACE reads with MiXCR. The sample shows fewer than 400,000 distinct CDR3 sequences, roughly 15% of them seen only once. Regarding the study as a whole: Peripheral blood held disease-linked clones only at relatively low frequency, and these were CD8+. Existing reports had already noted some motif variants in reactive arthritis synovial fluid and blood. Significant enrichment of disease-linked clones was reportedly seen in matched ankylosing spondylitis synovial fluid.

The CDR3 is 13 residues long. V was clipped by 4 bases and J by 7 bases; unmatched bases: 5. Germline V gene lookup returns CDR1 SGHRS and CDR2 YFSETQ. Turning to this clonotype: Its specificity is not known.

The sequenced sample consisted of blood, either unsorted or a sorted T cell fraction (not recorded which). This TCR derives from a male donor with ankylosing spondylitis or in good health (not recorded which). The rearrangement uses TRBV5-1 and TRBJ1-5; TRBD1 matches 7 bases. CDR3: CASSATGDQPQHF. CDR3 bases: TGCGCCAGCAGCGCAACAGGGGACCAGCCCCAGCATTTT.